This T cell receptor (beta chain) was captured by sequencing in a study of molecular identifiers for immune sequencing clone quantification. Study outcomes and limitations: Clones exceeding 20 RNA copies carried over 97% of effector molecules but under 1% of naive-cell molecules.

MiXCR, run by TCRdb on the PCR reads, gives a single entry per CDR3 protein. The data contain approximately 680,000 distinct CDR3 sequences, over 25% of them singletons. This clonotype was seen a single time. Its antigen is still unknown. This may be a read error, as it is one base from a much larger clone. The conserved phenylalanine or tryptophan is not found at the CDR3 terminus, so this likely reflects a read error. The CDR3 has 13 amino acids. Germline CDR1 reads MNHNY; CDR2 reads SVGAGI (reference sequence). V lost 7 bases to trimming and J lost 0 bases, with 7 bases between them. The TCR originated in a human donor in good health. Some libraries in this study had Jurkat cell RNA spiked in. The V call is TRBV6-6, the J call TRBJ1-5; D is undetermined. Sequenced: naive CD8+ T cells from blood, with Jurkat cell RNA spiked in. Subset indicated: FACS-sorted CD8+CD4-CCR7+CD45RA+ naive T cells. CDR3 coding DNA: TGTGCCAGCACGGTGTATAGCAATCAGCCCCAGCATCTT. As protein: CASTVYSNQPQHL.